This T cell receptor beta chain is from a study of monozygotic twins with inflammatory bowel disease (dated by TCRdb to the late 2010s). For context, the study as a whole: A total of 28 monozygotic twin pairs were included in the full study, comprising nine German pairs (four IBD-concordant, five IBD-discordant) and 19 IBD-discordant Danish pairs. The search for disease-associated traits relied mainly on comparing, within discordant pairs, IBD patients with their genetically identical healthy co-twins. Each individual had, on average, about 151 000 unique TCRalpha sequences and 181 000 unique TCRbeta sequences available for analysis.

The library was built by means of 5' RACE. For each TCR library, 3,000 to 3,500 ng of total RNA was used. For each sample, cDNA synthesis with SMARTScribe reverse transcriptase was split into eight separate reactions. Unique molecular identifiers containing a 6-nucleotide sample barcode were introduced through template switching during cDNA synthesis. Two nested PCRs of roughly 16 and 10 cycles amplified the TCRalpha and TCRbeta cDNA, and bead purification followed each PCR. Before amplification, the cDNA was treated with uracil DNA-glycosylase and purified using the QIAquick PCR purification kit. The second PCR was the step at which Illumina TruSeq-compatible adapters and sample-specific barcodes were added. TapeStation and Qubit were used to check library quality and concentration, and approximately 5.5 ng of each library went into the pool. Pooled libraries were sequenced on an Illumina HiSeq2500 single-index Rapid Run with 2 x 100 bp reads and custom sequencing primers. Turning to the authors' computational methods: UMI-based consensus assembly with MiGEC version 1.2.6 was used to correct PCR and sequencing errors. MiXCR version 2.1.1 was used to carry out V(D)J alignment, clonotype assembly and CDR3 extraction. Normalisation of gene usage, clonotype sharing and MAIT/NKT TCR abundance was achieved by analysing the top 1000, 10 000 and 20 000 clonotypes per sample. Diversity was computed as the inverse Simpson index with the vegan R package after downsampling to 27 000 UMIs. Paired Mann-Whitney U tests on discordant twin pairs were used, with Benjamini-Hochberg multiple-testing correction. TCRdb reprocessed the reads and assigns one entry to each CDR3 protein sequence, leaving out DNA. What appears here as the V and J calls and clone size reflects TCRdb's work, not the paper's. The record for this sample contains some 400,000 distinct CDR3 sequences. Of the sample, approximately 2.4% falls within the top ten clones.

Via the germline V gene, CDR1 is KGHSH and CDR2 LQKENI. The CDR3 covers 15 residues, taking in both the cysteine and the phenylalanine. No DNA is given. With respect to this clonotype: Its specific antigen is unknown.

The paper as a whole reports these results and caveats: No difference in repertoire similarity was observed between concordant and discordant twins, possibly owing to limited statistical power. Differing immunosuppressive treatments among patients may have added background noise and inter-individual variability to the repertoires. Different T cell subtypes could not be distinguished in the analysis. No single strong signal or clonotype linked to IBD turned up in the results, so the idea that one exists was not supported. Compared with healthy twins, IBD patients shared fewer clonotypes with other individuals, and the difference was most pronounced in patients with signs of disease activity. TCRbeta repertoire diversity, by inverse Simpson index, was decreased in IBD patients compared with their healthy co-twins.

From each donor, a roughly 2.7 ml peripheral blood sample was collected into PAXgene tubes and stored at -80 degrees C. Without T cell sorting, total RNA was isolated from whole blood using the PAXgene blood miRNA kit on an automated QIAcube. Deep TCRalpha and TCRbeta repertoire profiling with unique molecular barcoding was performed on peripheral blood of monozygotic twin pairs concordant or discordant for inflammatory bowel disease. Smoking habits were recorded for all twin pairs, with individuals classified as current, former or never smokers. The sequence joins TRBV18 to TRBJ2-3; TCRdb returns TRBD1, unconfirmable since there is no DNA. The clonotype comes from a human donor with ulcerative colitis or Crohn's disease, or a healthy co-twin of an affected twin (not recorded which). The sequencing input was blood. The CDR3 protein is CASSPPTGITDTQYF.